The sample holds many counts of the clone carrying this T cell receptor beta chain. This sample was included in a study of CDR3 diversity in severe acne. V lost 3 bases and J 0 bases, leaving 8 bases between the germline ends. The germline CDR1 and CDR2 sequences are LNHDA and SQIVND (reference sequence). CDR3 length: 15 amino acids. TCRdb passed the PCR reads through MiXCR, listing each CDR3 protein once. The sample yields 100,000 or so distinct CDR3 sequences, 45% to 60% seen once. J is TRBJ2-2 and V is TRBV19; D is unclear. The TCR comes from a male donor with acne. Source material: blood. CDR3 sequence: CASSISGANTGELFF. Here the CDR3 DNA reads TGTGCCAGTAGTATTTCAGGCGCGAACACCGGGGAGCTGTTTTTT. The variable domain in full, completed from reference TRBV19 and TRBJ2-2, reads DGGITQSPKYLFRKEGQNVTLSCEQNLNHDAMYWYRQDPGQGLRLIYYSQIVNDFQKGDIAEGYSVSREKKESFPLTVTSAQKNPTAFYLCASSISGANTGELFFGEGSRLTVL.